A selection of T cell receptor beta chains follows, all from one sample in a study of T cell changes during pregnancy in multiple sclerosis. Profiling relied on immunoSEQ multiplex PCR, and the TCRdb table lists in-frame clones only, not all of them. The table shows around 55,000 clones, with around 89% occurring only once. The sample was CD4+ T cells from peripheral blood mononuclear cells, taken in the first trimester of pregnancy. The receptors originated from a female donor with multiple sclerosis, enrolled in a pregnancy study. Each CDR3 is given with its conserved first and last residue. The order of the fields is J gene, clone size, D gene, V gene, CDR3 protein, CDR3 DNA. A D gene is named only where the DNA matches it firmly. Only part of the rows carry a size: once, few, many, or a class if the clone is expanded.

>TRBJ2-1|.|.|TRBV19
CASSSSGRTYNEQFF
TGTGCCAGTAGTAGTAGCGGAAGAACCTACAATGAGCAGTTCTTC
>TRBJ1-2|.|TRBD1|TRBV11-1
CASSLQGTQYGYTF
TGTGCCAGCAGCCTACAGGGGACTCAGTATGGCTACACCTTC
>TRBJ2-4|.|TRBD2|TRBV14
CASSQVLAPRAKNIQYF
TGTGCCAGCAGCCAAGTACTAGCGCCGAGAGCCAAAAACATTCAGTACTTC
>TRBJ1-1|.|TRBD1|TRBV28
CASPLPQGPLTEAFF
TGTGCCAGCCCCCTCCCACAGGGGCCCCTTACTGAAGCTTTCTTT
>TRBJ2-1|once|TRBD2|TRBV6-1
CASSGGLAGGHEQFF
TGTGCCAGCAGTGGGGGACTAGCGGGAGGACATGAGCAGTTCTTC
>TRBJ2-1|.|TRBD2|TRBV6-5
CASTPRGGTINEQFF
TGTGCCAGCACCCCCCGGGGCGGGACTATAAATGAGCAGTTCTTC
>TRBJ1-6|once|TRBD1|TRBV2
CASSRDRGNSPLHF
TGTGCCAGCAGCCGGGACAGGGGGAATTCACCCCTCCACTTT
>TRBJ1-3|.|.|TRBV30
CAWSRSGFSRNTIYF
TGTGCCTGGAGTCGGAGCGGATTCTCTAGAAACACCATATATTTT
>TRBJ2-7|once|.|TRBV28
CASSSVGGLGTYEQYF
TGTGCCAGCAGTTCCGTGGGGGGGCTAGGGACCTACGAGCAGTACTTC
>TRBJ2-4|.|TRBD1|TRBV5-1
CASSSTGEEGKNIQYF
TGCGCCAGCAGCTCCACAGGGGAAGAGGGCAAAAACATTCAGTACTTC
>TRBJ2-7|once|.|TRBV5-6
CAGSLRRSTAKPYEQYF
TGTGCCGGCAGCTTGAGGCGGTCGACAGCTAAACCCTACGAGCAGTACTTC
>TRBJ1-1|.|.|TRBV11-3
CASSLAEQGRTEAFF
TGTGCCAGCAGCTTAGCGGAGCAGGGGCGTACTGAAGCTTTCTTT
>TRBJ1-2|.|TRBD1|TRBV5-1
CASSLVGTDVIRYGYTF
TGCGCCAGCAGCTTGGTAGGGACAGACGTTATAAGGTATGGCTACACCTTC
>TRBJ1-1|.|.|TRBV27
CASSSRFTLNTEAFF
TGTGCCAGCAGTTCCCGATTTACTTTAAACACTGAAGCTTTCTTT
>TRBJ1-2|.|TRBD1|TRBV28
CASSLGGQGYYGYTF
TGTGCCAGCAGTTTAGGTGGACAGGGATACTATGGCTACACCTTC
>TRBJ2-2|.|TRBD2|TRBV27
CASSSRLAGAGELFF
TGTGCCAGCAGTTCAAGACTAGCGGGAGCCGGGGAGCTGTTTTTT
>TRBJ2-7|.|.|TRBV11-1
CASSLDTSYEQYF
TGTGCCAGCAGCTTAGACACAAGCTACGAGCAGTACTTC
>TRBJ2-5|.|.|TRBV6-5
CASVGEGGPRTQYF
TGTGCCAGCGTCGGTGAGGGCGGCCCGCGGACCCAGTACTTC
>TRBJ1-1|.|.|TRBV10-3
CAITGTGVSTEAFF
TGTGCCATCACCGGGACGGGGGTAAGCACTGAAGCTTTCTTT
>TRBJ1-3|once|TRBD1|TRBV19
CASSTGGSGNTIYF
TGTGCCAGTAGTACAGGGGGCTCTGGAAACACCATATATTTT
>TRBJ2-7|.|TRBD2|TRBV27
CASSAGTSSLGEQYF
TGTGCCAGCAGTGCCGGGACTAGCTCTCTCGGCGAGCAGTACTTC
>TRBJ1-2|.|.|TRBV4-3
CASSQDNEFLLSYTF
TGCGCCAGCAGCCAAGATAACGAGTTCCTTCTAAGCTACACCTTC
>TRBJ2-2|.|.|TRBV4-1
CASRREGGRTAGELFF
TGCGCCAGCAGAAGGGAGGGGGGGAGGACGGCCGGGGAGCTGTTTTTT
>TRBJ2-5|.|TRBD2|TRBV28
CASSLAGGMRETQYF
TGTGCCAGCAGCCTAGCGGGAGGGATGCGAGAGACCCAGTACTTC
>TRBJ1-1|.|TRBD1|TRBV6-6
CASKTGTETEAFF
TGTGCCAGCAAAACCGGGACAGAAACCGAAGCTTTCTTT
>TRBJ2-4|once|TRBD1|TRBV2
CASRQGQGDGIQYF
TGTGCCAGCAGGCAGGGACAGGGTGATGGCATTCAGTACTTC
>TRBJ2-1|.|TRBD1|TRBV4-3
CASSQGWTGVNEQFF
TGCGCCAGCAGCCAAGGATGGACAGGGGTCAATGAGCAGTTCTTC
>TRBJ2-7|.|.|TRBV7-7
CASSLDEGPQREQYF
TGTGCTAGCAGCTTAGACGAGGGTCCTCAAAGAGAGCAGTACTTC
>TRBJ2-1|.|TRBD2|TRBV9
CASSPGMGRVSSYNEQFF
TGTGCCAGCAGCCCGGGGATGGGGAGGGTTAGCTCCTACAATGAGCAGTTCTTC
>TRBJ1-3|.|TRBD1|TRBV27
CASSLRGTGDSGNTIYF
TGTGCCAGCAGCCTCCGTGGGACAGGGGACTCTGGAAACACCATATATTTT
>TRBJ2-7|few|TRBD1|TRBV2
CANQRDRGNEQYF
TGTGCCAACCAACGGGACAGGGGAAACGAGCAGTACTTC
>TRBJ2-3|.|.|TRBV6-6
CASKGQYITDTQYF
TGTGCCAGCAAAGGACAGTATATCACAGATACGCAGTATTTT
>TRBJ2-5|once|TRBD2|TRBV4-1
CASSRLLAGDGTQYF
TGCGCCAGCAGCCGCCTTCTAGCGGGGGACGGGACCCAGTACTTC
>TRBJ1-6|few|.|TRBV27
CASSLGGYNSPLHF
TGTGCCAGCAGCTTAGGAGGTTATAATTCACCCCTCCACTTT
>TRBJ2-2|.|TRBD1|TRBV28
CASSPWGTGGHGELFF
TGTGCCAGCAGCCCATGGGGCACAGGGGGTCACGGGGAGCTGTTTTTT
>TRBJ2-1|.|TRBD2|TRBV5-1
CASRLAGPVFSLAVNNEQFF
TGCGCCAGCCGCTTGGCGGGACCGGTCTTCTCACTAGCGGTCAACAATGAGCAGTTCTTC
>TRBJ1-5|once|.|TRBV19
CASSIDPPRHQPQHF
TGTGCCAGTAGTATAGATCCCCCTAGACATCAGCCCCAGCATTTT
>TRBJ1-2|.|TRBD1|TRBV29-1
CSAGTGVGYTF
TGCAGCGCTGGGACAGGGGTTGGCTACACCTTC
>TRBJ2-4|.|TRBD1|TRBV5-1
CASSITGTENIQYF
TGCGCCAGCAGCATAACCGGGACAGAAAACATTCAGTACTTC
>TRBJ2-1|.|TRBD2|TRBV5-1
CASSLASGGEGNEQFF
TGCGCCAGCAGCTTGGCTTCGGGGGGAGAGGGGAATGAGCAGTTCTTC
>TRBJ1-2|.|TRBD1|TRBV6-5
CASSAIRGPYGYTF
TGTGCCAGCAGTGCTATTAGGGGGCCCTATGGCTACACCTTC
>TRBJ1-6|.|TRBD1|TRBV27
CASFRGRDRGSPLHF
TGTGCCAGCTTTAGGGGTAGGGACAGGGGTTCACCCCTCCACTTT
>TRBJ2-7|.|TRBD1|TRBV25-1
CASHRAGGYEQYF
TGTGCCAGCCACCGGGCAGGGGGCTACGAGCAGTACTTC
>TRBJ2-7|few|.|TRBV14
CASSQDSTFSQVSYEQYF
TGTGCCAGCAGCCAAGATAGTACATTTAGTCAGGTCTCCTACGAGCAGTACTTC
>TRBJ2-1|once|.|TRBV9
CASSVGGAGRNEQFF
TGTGCCAGCAGCGTAGGGGGCGCGGGACGGAATGAGCAGTTCTTC
>TRBJ2-1|.|TRBD1|TRBV5-1
CASSLRDRGNNEQFF
TGCGCCAGCAGCTTGAGGGACAGGGGCAACAATGAGCAGTTCTTC
>TRBJ2-3|.|TRBD1|TRBV5-1
CASSFRQGNTDTQYF
TGCGCCAGCAGCTTCCGACAGGGTAACACAGATACGCAGTATTTT
>TRBJ2-3|once|TRBD2|TRBV9
CASSATSGITDTQYF
TGTGCCAGCAGCGCGACTAGCGGGATCACAGATACGCAGTATTTT
>TRBJ1-1|.|.|TRBV5-1
CASRVSSGNTEAFF
TGCGCCAGCAGGGTTAGTTCAGGGAACACTGAAGCTTTCTTT
>TRBJ1-1|.|.|TRBV25-1
CASWSGTEAFF
TGTGCCAGCTGGTCGGGGACTGAAGCTTTCTTT
>TRBJ2-1|.|TRBD2|TRBV27
CASSLVYPAGVGNEQFF
TGTGCCAGCAGTTTAGTATATCCGGCGGGGGTGGGGAATGAGCAGTTCTTC
>TRBJ1-2|few|.|TRBV6-5
CASSYSMGAGGYTF
TGTGCCAGCAGTTACTCGATGGGCGCAGGGGGCTACACCTTC
>TRBJ2-1|once|.|TRBV7-2
CASSLQRSYNEQFF
TGTGCCAGCAGCCTCCAGCGATCCTACAATGAGCAGTTCTTC